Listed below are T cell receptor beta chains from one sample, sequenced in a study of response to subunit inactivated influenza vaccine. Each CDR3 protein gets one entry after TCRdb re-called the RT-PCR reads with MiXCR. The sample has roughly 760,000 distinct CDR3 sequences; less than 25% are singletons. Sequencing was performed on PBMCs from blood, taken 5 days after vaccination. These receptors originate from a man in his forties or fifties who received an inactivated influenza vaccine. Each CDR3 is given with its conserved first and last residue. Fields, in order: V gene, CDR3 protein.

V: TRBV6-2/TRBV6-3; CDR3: CASSQLSGTSGREQYF
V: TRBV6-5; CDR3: CASSYSPGVDEKLFF
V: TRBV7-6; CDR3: CASSLGFRGNTDTQYF
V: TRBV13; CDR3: CASSGRTGGEQYF
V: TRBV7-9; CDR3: CASSSRGTDTQYF
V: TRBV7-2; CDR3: CASSWGQGNNQPQHF
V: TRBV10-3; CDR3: CAISLGGTFDTQYF
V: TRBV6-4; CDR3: CASSERGSTDTQYF
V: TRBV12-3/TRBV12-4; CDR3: CASSTPPGLQGQYF
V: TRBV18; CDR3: CASSPGNNYGYTF
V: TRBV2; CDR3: CASSTGVNTEAFF
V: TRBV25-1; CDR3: CASRETGLSGNTIYF
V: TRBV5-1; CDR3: CASSGDRAPNNEQFF
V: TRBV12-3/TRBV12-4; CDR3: CASKYSYNEQFF
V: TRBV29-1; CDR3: CSATGQGGETQYF
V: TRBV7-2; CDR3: CASSPSLVGNEQYF
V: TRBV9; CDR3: CASSVGGDRGSNEQFF
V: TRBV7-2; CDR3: CASSPLGGSTDTQYF
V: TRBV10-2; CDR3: CASSDQARYSYEQYF
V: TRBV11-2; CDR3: CASSRSGTSHNEQFF
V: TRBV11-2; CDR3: CASSTVKFTYNEQFF
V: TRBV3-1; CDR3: CASSQNETSGVKNEQFF
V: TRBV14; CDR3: CASSQGRWVYETQYF
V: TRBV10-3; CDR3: CAISESTDYEQYF
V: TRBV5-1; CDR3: CASTVTPDSANYGYTF
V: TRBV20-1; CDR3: CSARTPGQGTTLPSYNEQFF
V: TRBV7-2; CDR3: CASSQGHRNNEQFF
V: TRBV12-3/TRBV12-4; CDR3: CASSLGLSAGLTEAFF
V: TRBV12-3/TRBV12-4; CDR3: CASSVPGLAGAHPDTQYF
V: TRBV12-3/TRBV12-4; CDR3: CASSLWGANEQFF
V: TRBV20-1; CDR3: CSAAQTGRHATNEKLFF
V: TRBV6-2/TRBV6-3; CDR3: CASGWPPYNEQFF
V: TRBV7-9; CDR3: CASSLGRSGNTIYF
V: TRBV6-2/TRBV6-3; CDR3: CASSYRWAYNEQFF
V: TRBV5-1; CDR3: CASSLGQGNSGNTIYF
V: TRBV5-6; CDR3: CASSPASNNEQFF
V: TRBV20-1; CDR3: CSARGGRDTGELFF
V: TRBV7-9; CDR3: CASSSWTSGNFDEQYF
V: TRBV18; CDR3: CASSPAQGQRYEQYF
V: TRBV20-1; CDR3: CSARDRRWTPKQFF